This TCR beta chain was obtained from a study of regulatory T cells in long-lasting Graves disease. Study-wide results and limits: Less diverse TCR repertoires were seen in persistent Graves' patients than in newly diagnosed ones.

Construction of TCR beta libraries relied on iRepertoire HTBI primers and on Arm-PCR targeting CDR3 regions. TCRdb reanalysed the multiplex PCR reads using MiXCR and keeps one entry per CDR3 protein. The sample has under 450,000 distinct CDR3 sequences; roughly 24% are singletons. Described time point: persistent/refractory GD, antithyroid drugs over 5 years with positive TRAb. Researchers made the TCR library from RNA that was extracted from PBMCs. A note on this clonotype: Its specificity is unknown.

This material consisted of peripheral blood mononuclear cells (PBMCs), taken when the disease was refractory, from a patient treated with antithyroid drugs. This clonotype originated in a woman in her 40s with Graves disease.

CDR3 sequence (DNA): TGTGCCAGCAGCTTAAGCATGGCAGGCTACACCGGGGAGCTGTTTTTT. Translated, it gives CASSLSMAGYTGELFF. The chain uses TRBV7-6 and TRBJ2-2; no clear D gene. The V end lost 2 bases, the J end lost 3 bases, and 13 bases lay between the germline ends. The CDR3 length is 16 residues. Germline V CDR1 and CDR2: SGHVS, FNYEAQ.